Listed here are 26 T cell receptor beta chains from one sample, sequenced in a study of blood T cell repertoires in COVID-19 (dated by TCRdb to 2020 to 2021). Libraries were constructed by the immunoSEQ multiplex PCR assay. The source is immuneACCESS, and TCRdb retained only in-frame sequences with V and J called. Part of the clones is not carried over; for the studies checked, unresolved V genes explain less than half of this, and the remainder is unexplained. A total of 150,000 to 200,000 clones appear in this sample, about 80% of them only once. The ten largest clones take up 8.1% of the sample. Sequences were obtained from peripheral blood. The receptor source for this set is a man aged 60-69 years with acute or convalescent COVID-19.

The gene calls are TRBV15 and TRBJ2-3, with TRBD2 identical over 9 bases. The trim removed 1 base at V and 0 bases at J, leaving 5 bases unmatched. This CDR3 spans 17 amino acids. CDR1 and CDR2 from the germline V gene are LNHNV and YYDKDF (reference sequence). In nucleotides, the CDR3 is TGTGCCACCAGCAGAGGAGGCGGGGGGGCTAGCACAGATACGCAGTATTTT. This sequence encodes CATSRGGGGASTDTQYF.

This clone was seen more than once but under ten times. The V and J genes are TRBV15 and TRBJ1-2; a weak D match, TRBD1 (5 bases). In germline, CDR1 is LNHNV, CDR2 YYDKDF (reference sequence). Trimming shortened V by 0 bases and J by 5 bases, and 7 bases separated the two germline ends. The CDR3 is 13 amino acids. For the CDR3, the DNA is TGTGCCACCAGCAGAGATAAGGGGTATGGCTACACCTTC. This encodes CATSRDKGYGYTF.

This chain uses TRBV9 with TRBJ1-1; possibly TRBD1 for D (5 bases). Germline CDR1 is SGDLS and CDR2 is YYNGEE. Trimming left V 4 bases short and J 1 base short, with 17 bases between. The CDR3 length is 16 residues. For the CDR3, the DNA is TGTGCCAGCAGCCCTCCCCTGGGGCAGACGAACACTGAAGCTTTCTTT. This sequence encodes CASSPPLGQTNTEAFF. Supplemented by reference TRBV9 and TRBJ1-1, the full variable domain reads DSGVTQTPKHLITATGQRVTLRCSPRSGDLSVYWYQQSLDQGLQFLIQYYNGEERAKGNILERFSAQQFPDLHSELNLSSLELGDSALYFCASSPPLGQTNTEAFFGQGTRLTVV.

This clone was seen a handful of times. The DNA for the CDR3 is TGTGCCAGCAAGGGGACAGGGGCGGGAAAACTGTTTTTT. Translated: CASKGTGAGKLFF. This chain connects TRBV9 to TRBJ1-4; 10 bases agree with TRBD1. The junction had 6 bases not matched to a gene; V was cut back by 6 bases and J by 10 bases. The V gene's germline CDR1 is SGDLS and CDR2 YYNGEE. CDR3 length: 13 residues.

The genes are TRBV7-3 and TRBJ2-1; 10 bases align to TRBD2. This CDR3 is built from 17 residues. Germline V gene data show CDR1 as SGHTA and CDR2 as FQGTGA. V trimming: 2 bases; J trimming: 13 bases; junction bases outside the gene matches: 17. In nucleotides, the CDR3 is TGTGCCAGCAGCTTAGGGATGGGGACTAGCGCCTTCCGATTTCAGTTCTTC. Amino acid sequence: CASSLGMGTSAFRFQFF. Filled out from reference TRBV7-3 and TRBJ2-1, the complete variable domain reads GAGVSQTPSNKVTEKGKYVELRCDPISGHTALYWYRQSLGQGPEFLIYFQGTGAADDSGLPNDRFFAVRPEGSVSTLKIQRTERGDSAVYLCASSLGMGTSAFRFQFFGPGTRLTVL.

The chain links TRBV5-8 to TRBJ1-2, with 9 bases aligning to TRBD1. Germline V CDR1 and CDR2: SGHTS, YDEGEE. The CDR3 covers 16 residues. Trimming at V came to 0 bases and at J to 8 bases, leaving 11 bases not matched to a gene. The CDR3, as DNA: TGTGCCAGCAGCTTGGAGGGACAGGGTAGGGTTAGGGGCTACACCTTC. Translated, it gives CASSLEGQGRVRGYTF.

The chain combines TRBV4-3 with TRBJ2-5, with a tentative D call TRBD2 (5 bases). This CDR3 has 15 residues. Germline V gene sequence: CDR1 LGHNA, CDR2 YSLEER. V was pared by 1 base and J by 5 bases, with 14 bases between. The CDR3 spells CASSQVTGGGETQYF. The CDR3 DNA is TGCGCCAGCAGCCAAGTAACTGGAGGAGGTGAGACCCAGTACTTC.

This clone was recorded a few times. V is TRBV4-3 and J is TRBJ2-2; 9 bases align to TRBD2. The CDR3 extends over 15 amino acids. Germline V lookup: CDR1 LGHNA, CDR2 YSLEER. J lost 7 bases, V lost 1 base, and 4 bases had no gene match. As DNA, the CDR3 is TGCGCCAGCAGCCAAGGGCTAGCGGGGTTCGGGGAGCTGTTTTTT. As protein: CASSQGLAGFGELFF.

A few counts support this clone. The rearrangement uses TRBV7-9 and TRBJ1-2, with a tentative D call TRBD1 (5 bases). CDR3 length: 13 amino acids. Germline lookup yields CDR1 SEHNR and CDR2 FQNEAQ (reference sequence). The ends were cut back, 3 bases at V and 3 bases at J, with 8 bases in the middle. The CDR3 spells CASSFRDDYGYTF. CDR3 DNA: TGTGCCAGCAGCTTCAGGGATGACTATGGCTACACCTTC.

In the case of this clone: The junction does not match germline at one end; this may be a read error. The gene calls are TRBV2 and TRBJ2-7; possible D gene TRBD2, 6 bases. In germline, CDR1 is SNHLY, CDR2 FYNNEI. The CDR3 runs to 15 residues. The chain's CDR3 is CAGRMGSGVHFEQYF. The DNA of the CDR3 is TGTGCCGGCAGGATGGGGTCGGGGGTACATTTCGAGCAGTACTTC.

The table lists this clone with a few counts. The rearrangement joins TRBV25-1 to TRBJ2-5, with a weak D call TRBD2 (6 bases). V shed 1 base and J shed 5 bases, with 11 bases lying between them. The CDR3 loop spans 14 amino acids. Germline values: CDR1 MGHDK, CDR2 SYGVNS. The CDR3 DNA follows: TGTGCCAGCAGTGAATTAAAGGGGAGGGAGACCCAGTACTTC. Translated: CASSELKGRETQYF.

The rearrangement links TRBV11-2 to TRBJ1-2; D possibly corresponds to TRBD1 (6 bases). The CDR3 consists of 15 residues. Germline CDR1 and CDR2: SGHAT and FQNNGV. V gave up 4 bases and J gave up 2 bases, with 14 bases separating them. The CDR3 here is CASSSLNRANYGYTF. DNA for the CDR3: TGTGCCAGCAGCTCCCTTAACAGGGCCAACTATGGCTACACCTTC.

V gene TRBV4-1 combines with J gene TRBJ2-7, with a possible D match to TRBD1 (6 bases). V was trimmed by 2 bases and J by 4 bases, leaving 15 bases between them. Per the germline V gene, CDR1 is MGHRA and CDR2 is YSYEKL. This CDR3 has 15 amino acids. The CDR3 here is CASSQSIDRPYEQYF. The DNA of the CDR3 is TGCGCCAGCAGCCAATCTATTGACAGGCCGTACGAGCAGTACTTC.

This chain connects TRBV5-1 to TRBJ2-2; the match to TRBD1 covers 8 bases. The junction had 8 bases not matched to a gene; V was cut back by 0 bases and J by 7 bases. The CDR3 runs 16 residues. In germline, CDR1 is SGHRS, CDR2 YFSETQ. CDR3 coding DNA: TGCGCCAGCAGCTTGGCCGCAGGGGGCGCGAGCGGGGAGCTGTTTTTT. Translated, it gives CASSLAAGGASGELFF. Complete variable domain (other parts from reference TRBV5-1 and TRBJ2-2): KAGVTQTPRYLIKTRGQQVTLSCSPISGHRSVSWYQQTPGQGLQFLFEYFSETQRNKGNFPGRFSGRQFSNSRSEMNVSTLELGDSALYLCASSLAAGGASGELFFGEGSRLTVL.

The chain carries TRBV6-5 and TRBJ2-7; maybe TRBD1 (6 bases). The germline V gene encodes CDR1 MNHEY and CDR2 SVGAGI. The CDR3 is 14 amino acids. Trimming stripped 6 bases from V and 3 bases from J, with 15 bases between. The CDR3 spells CASRDTGLSYEQYF. The CDR3 DNA is TGTGCCAGCAGGGATACAGGGTTAAGCTACGAGCAGTACTTC.

This clone was counted a few times. V usage is TRBV5-5 and J usage is TRBJ1-1; 7 nucleotides agree with TRBD1. CDR3 length equals 14 residues. With 3 bases clipped from V and 5 bases from J, the junction kept 7 bases outside the gene matches. Germline V lookup: CDR1 SGHKS, CDR2 YYEKEE (reference sequence). The CDR3 here is CASSSRQGMTEAFF. Here the CDR3 DNA reads TGTGCCAGCAGCTCCCGACAGGGTATGACTGAAGCTTTCTTT.

This chain links TRBV9 with TRBJ1-4, with a possible D match to TRBD1 (6 bases). The V gene's germline CDR1 is SGDLS and CDR2 YYNGEE. CDR3 length equals 16 residues. The V end was cut by 3 bases, the J end by 7 bases, with 19 bases between. CDR3: CASSGEQGRGGEKLFF. The CDR3 coding sequence is TGTGCCAGCAGCGGGGAACAGGGTAGGGGTGGTGAAAAACTGTTTTTT. Full variable domain (missing parts from reference TRBV9 and TRBJ1-4): DSGVTQTPKHLITATGQRVTLRCSPRSGDLSVYWYQQSLDQGLQFLIQYYNGEERAKGNILERFSAQQFPDLHSELNLSSLELGDSALYFCASSGEQGRGGEKLFFGSGTQLSVL.

The V gene is TRBV2, the J gene TRBJ1-1; no reliable D call. This CDR3 is 13 amino acids long. V was shortened by 8 bases and J by 0 bases, with 10 bases between the two germline ends. CDR1 and CDR2 (germline): SNHLY, FYNNEI. CDR3 amino acids: CASLDDMNTEAFF. CDR3 coding DNA: TGTGCCAGCTTAGACGACATGAACACTGAAGCTTTCTTT.

This chain links TRBV7-9 with TRBJ1-4; D call uncertain. The CDR3 extends over 15 amino acids. Germline CDR1 SEHNR, CDR2 FQNEAQ (reference sequence). V was shortened by 5 bases and J by 4 bases, with 14 bases between the two germline ends. The CDR3 region is CASSPSGRNNEKLFF. In DNA form, the CDR3 reads TGTGCCAGCAGCCCATCGGGTCGGAATAATGAAAAACTGTTTTTT. The full variable domain, its missing parts supplied by reference TRBV7-9 and TRBJ1-4, is DTGVSQNPRHKITKRGQNVTFRCDPISEHNRLYWYRQTLGQGPEFLTYFQNEAQLEKSRLLSDRFSAERPKGSFSTLEIQRTEQGDSAMYLCASSPSGRNNEKLFFGSGTQLSVL.

The gene calls are TRBV2 and TRBJ2-3; perhaps TRBD1 as D (6 bases). Germline CDR1 reads SNHLY; CDR2 reads FYNNEI. This CDR3 spans 15 amino acids. V lost 8 bases and J 0 bases, leaving 15 bases between the germline ends. CDR3 sequence: CASVRAQGSTDTQYF. The CDR3 bases are TGTGCCAGCGTAAGGGCGCAGGGGAGCACAGATACGCAGTATTTT.

The genes are TRBV18 and TRBJ2-2, with D hard to call. CDR3 length: 13 amino acids. Germline V gives CDR1 KGHSH, CDR2 LQKENI. Trimming pared 2 bases from V and 6 bases from J, leaving 7 bases between. Written as DNA, the CDR3 is TGTGCCAGCTCACCAGCAGGTCCCGGGGAGCTGTTTTTT. Translation: CASSPAGPGELFF.

V is TRBV19 and J is TRBJ1-4, with D possibly TRBD1 on 6 matching bases. This CDR3 spans 14 amino acids. The germline CDR1 and CDR2 sequences are LNHDA and SQIVND (reference sequence). V lost 5 bases to trimming and J lost 7 bases, with 14 bases between them. This CDR3 is CASSVTGGIEKLFF. The DNA for the CDR3 is TGTGCCAGTAGTGTCACGGGGGGCATTGAAAAACTGTTTTTT. The variable domain in full, with the rest retrieved from reference TRBV19 and TRBJ1-4, is DGGITQSPKYLFRKEGQNVTLSCEQNLNHDAMYWYRQDPGQGLRLIYYSQIVNDFQKGDIAEGYSVSREKKESFPLTVTSAQKNPTAFYLCASSVTGGIEKLFFGSGTQLSVL.

This rearrangement joins TRBV5-6 to TRBJ1-2; no clear D gene. Germline lookup yields CDR1 SGHDT and CDR2 YYEEEE. V gave up 2 bases and J gave up 6 bases, with 14 bases separating them. There are 14 residues in the CDR3. The CDR3 DNA is TGTGCCAGCAGCTTCGGGATGCAGAGGGATGGCTACACCTTC. Translation gives CASSFGMQRDGYTF.

In its sample, this clone was seen a few times. The V and J genes are TRBV7-3 and TRBJ2-3; D possibly corresponds to TRBD1 (5 bases). V lost 0 bases and J 8 bases, leaving 15 bases between the germline ends. The germline CDR1 and CDR2 sequences are SGHTA and FQGTGA. The CDR3 spans 15 residues. The CDR3 DNA sequence: TGTGCCAGCAGCTTAACGATTGACAGCTCGGGTACGCAGTATTTT. Encoded protein: CASSLTIDSSGTQYF.

The CDR3, as DNA: TGTGCCAGCAGCAAAGCAACAGGGACCTTGAATGAAAAACTGTTTTTT. It codes for CASSKATGTLNEKLFF. The chain recombines TRBV21-1 with TRBJ1-4; TRBD1, the table's D call, was not compared with the DNA. TRBV21-1 is designated a pseudogene. The CDR3 is made up of 16 amino acids.

The chain recombines TRBV4-1 with TRBJ2-1; TRBD1 aligns across 9 bases. The germline V gene encodes CDR1 MGHRA and CDR2 YSYEKL. The V and J ends lost 1 base and 6 bases, in that order; junction bases with no gene match: 4. This CDR3 has 15 amino acids. CDR3 loop: CASSQVGTGTNEQFF. DNA for the CDR3: TGCGCCAGCAGCCAAGTTGGGACAGGGACCAATGAGCAGTTCTTC.